The source of this T cell receptor beta chain is a study of human T cells and chemical hapten exposure. Each CDR3 protein gets one entry after TCRdb re-called the RACE reads with MiXCR. This table has about 190,000 distinct CDR3 sequences, 20% to 25% appearing once. In its sample, this clonotype was seen a few times. CDR1 is LNHDA and CDR2 is SQIVND in the germline V gene (reference sequence). The CDR3 sequence is 15 residues long. V lost 3 bases and J 2 bases, leaving 13 bases between the germline ends. Time point denoted: patch test 3, about 24 weeks after DPC sensitization. Noted treatment: therapeutic diphenylcyclopropenone sensitization with weekly scalp DPC.

The sequences come from whole blood, collected in connection with sensitization to the hapten diphenylcyclopropenone (DPC). This TCR was sampled from a woman in her 40s with alopecia areata. Some clones in this sample may be carry-over from other donors' samples. The chain employs TRBV19 and TRBJ2-5, with a weak D call TRBD2 (5 bases). CDR3 residues: CASSMAGSGQETQYF. For the CDR3, the DNA is TGTGCCAGTAGTATGGCAGGAAGCGGACAAGAGACCCAGTACTTC.